These 24 T cell receptor beta chains came from one sample sequenced in a study of blood T cells in healthy people across ages (dated by TCRdb to the mid-2010s). The method was 5' RACE. For sequencing, an Illumina HiSeq 2500 was employed. A second PCR of about 6 to 11 cycles was performed with a sample-barcoded 5' primer and a J-beta primer mix. TCRdb cleaned the public reads at Q25 with fastp, built clones with MiXCR and kept in-frame beta chains. Entries are consolidated by CDR3 protein sequence, retaining the most common genes and DNA. The sample records around 800,000 distinct CDR3 sequences, 50% to 65% of which are singletons. Of the sample, approximately 40% falls within the top ten clones. Sequences were obtained from blood. These receptors all stem from an elderly man in good health.

The chain uses TRBV2 and TRBJ2-4; a weak D match, TRBD2 (5 bases). Trimming stripped 4 bases from V and 13 bases from J, with 14 bases between. The CDR3 totals 12 residues. CDR1 SNHLY and CDR2 FYNNEI come from the germline V gene. CDR3 nucleotides: TGTGCCAGCAGTGGAGGGTTGAAGGAGCAGTACTTC. This sequence encodes CASSGGLKEQYF.

This clonotype was recorded a few times. The chain couples TRBV14 to TRBJ2-1; 8 positions match TRBD2. The length of the CDR3 is 17 residues. Germline V lookup: CDR1 SGHDN, CDR2 FVKESK. With 5 bases clipped from V and 4 bases from J, the junction kept 13 bases outside the gene matches. The CDR3 region is CASSYARGLVSYNEQFF. CDR3 bases: TGTGCCAGCAGCTACGCCAGGGGACTAGTGTCATACAATGAGCAGTTCTTC.

The rearrangement links TRBV12-3 or TRBV12-4 to TRBJ2-1; D uncertain. V was clipped by 3 bases and J by 5 bases, with 11 bases between them. This CDR3 is 14 amino acids long. CDR3 coding DNA: TGTGCCAGCAGTTTCGTCATCCGCAACAATGAGCAGTTCTTC. Amino acids: CASSFVIRNNEQFF.

This chain connects TRBV11-2 to TRBJ2-1, with D tentatively TRBD2 (5 bases). The germline V and J ends were trimmed by 5 bases and 6 bases, with 17 bases remaining between them. Per the germline V gene, CDR1 is SGHAT and CDR2 is FQNNGV. CDR3 size: 15 residues. The CDR3 coding sequence is TGTGCCAGCAGCCAAACTAGGATAAGGACCAATGAGCAGTTCTTC. Residues: CASSQTRIRTNEQFF. The full variable domain, rest sourced from reference TRBV11-2 and TRBJ2-1, is EAGVAQSPRYKIIEKRQSVAFWCNPISGHATLYWYQQILGQGPKLLIQFQNNGVVDDSQLPKDRFSAERLKGVDSTLKIQPAKLEDSAVYLCASSQTRIRTNEQFFGPGTRLTVL.

The chain has TRBV12-3 or TRBV12-4 and TRBJ1-5; no definite D call. V gave up 6 bases and J gave up 0 bases, with 15 bases separating them. The CDR3 consists of 16 residues. In DNA form, the CDR3 reads TGTGCCAGCAGCCCAGGACCCCTTCATAGCAATCAGCCCCAGCATTTT. Its translation: CASSPGPLHSNQPQHF.

The rearrangement joins TRBV5-4 to TRBJ2-7; TRBD2 agrees at 8 bases. The trim removed 4 bases at V and 3 bases at J, leaving 9 bases unmatched. Looked up from germline, CDR1 is SGHNT and CDR2 is YYREEE (reference sequence). The CDR3 runs 15 residues. The CDR3 DNA sequence: TGTGCCAGCAGCCTGAGCGGGAGTGGGGGCTACGAGCAGTACTTC. Protein: CASSLSGSGGYEQYF.

The J gene is TRBJ2-5, the V gene TRBV5-1; TRBD1 might be the D (6 bases). Germline V gene sequence: CDR1 SGHRS, CDR2 YFSETQ. This CDR3 spans 13 amino acids. Trimming stripped 4 bases from V and 11 bases from J, with 18 bases between. The CDR3 here is CASSRTALREQYF. Written as DNA, the CDR3 is TGCGCCAGCAGCCGGACAGCACTAAGGGAGCAGTACTTC.

The chain couples TRBV5-1 to TRBJ2-1; 10 positions agree with TRBD2. The J segment lost 10 bases and the V segment lost 1 base, leaving 5 bases of the junction unmatched. Germline V gives CDR1 SGHRS, CDR2 YFSETQ. This CDR3 contains 14 residues. The chain's CDR3 is CASSLTSGKLEQFF. The CDR3 DNA follows: TGCGCCAGCAGCTTGACTAGCGGGAAACTCGAGCAGTTCTTC.

This clonotype was observed a handful of times. The J gene is TRBJ1-6, the V gene TRBV27, with unresolved D. Trimming shortened V by 8 bases and J by 8 bases, and 13 bases separated the two germline ends. Looked up from germline, CDR1 is MNHEY and CDR2 is SMNVEV (reference sequence). CDR3 size: 13 residues. CDR3 in amino acids: CASQEDFYSPLHF. CDR3 DNA: TGTGCCAGCCAAGAGGATTTTTATTCACCCCTCCACTTT.

CDR3 bases: TGTGCCATCAAGACCCCACAGGGAAACAATGAGCAGTTCTTC. The encoded protein is CAIKTPQGNNEQFF. The rearrangement joins TRBV10-3 to TRBJ2-1; a possible D gene is TRBD1 (6 bases). There are 14 residues in the CDR3. V lost 7 bases and J 5 bases, leaving 15 bases between the germline ends. Germline V gene sequence: CDR1 ENHRY, CDR2 SYGVKD.

The genes are TRBV27 and TRBJ1-2; tentative D call: TRBD1 (6 bases). The CDR3 spans 14 residues. Germline V CDR1 and CDR2: MNHEY, SMNVEV (reference sequence). V lost 5 bases to trimming and J lost 4 bases, with 14 bases between them. CDR3 DNA: TGTGCCAGCAGTCCATTACAGGGCGTCTATGGCTACACCTTC. It codes for CASSPLQGVYGYTF.

The chain combines TRBV5-1 with TRBJ2-7, with D hard to call. The V gene's germline CDR1 is SGHRS and CDR2 YFSETQ. V gave up 1 base and J gave up 0 bases, with 8 bases separating them. This CDR3 region has 14 residues. The chain's CDR3 is CASSLTPSSYEQYF. The CDR3 bases are TGCGCCAGCAGCTTGACCCCCAGCTCCTACGAGCAGTACTTC. The full variable domain, completed using reference TRBV5-1 and TRBJ2-7, is KAGVTQTPRYLIKTRGQQVTLSCSPISGHRSVSWYQQTPGQGLQFLFEYFSETQRNKGNFPGRFSGRQFSNSRSEMNVSTLELGDSALYLCASSLTPSSYEQYFGPGTRLTVT.

In its sample, this clonotype was seen a few times. The chain carries TRBV5-1 and TRBJ2-7; the D is unclear. This CDR3 spans 15 amino acids. Looked up from germline, CDR1 is SGHRS and CDR2 is YFSETQ. V was shortened by 0 bases and J by 5 bases, with 15 bases between the two germline ends. CDR3 protein: CASSLGARFVDEQYF. CDR3 in DNA: TGCGCCAGCAGCTTGGGGGCTAGGTTTGTGGACGAGCAGTACTTC.

This clonotype was picked up a small number of times. The gene calls are TRBV4-1 and TRBJ1-2, with 9 bases fitting TRBD1. Germline assignment: CDR1 MGHRA and CDR2 YSYEKL. J was trimmed by 2 bases and V by 4 bases; bases with no gene match: 5. The CDR3 loop spans 15 amino acids. The chain's CDR3 is CASSPTGGKNYGYTF. CDR3 coding DNA: TGCGCCAGCAGCCCGACAGGGGGGAAAAACTATGGCTACACCTTC.

This clonotype came up many times. The chain combines TRBV5-1 with TRBJ2-1; 9 nucleotides align to TRBD2. CDR1 and CDR2 (germline): SGHRS, YFSETQ. Trimming at V came to 0 bases and at J to 7 bases, leaving 11 bases not matched to a gene. There are 17 residues in the CDR3. The CDR3 nucleotides read TGCGCCAGCAGCTTGGCGGGACTAGCAGGAGGGTTGAATGAGCAGTTCTTC. Its translation: CASSLAGLAGGLNEQFF.

This clonotype was observed a single time. The chain joins TRBV3-1 to TRBJ2-7, with D perhaps matching TRBD1 or TRBD2 (5 bases each). The germline gives CDR1 LGHDT, CDR2 YNNKEL (reference sequence). Trimming removed 0 bases at V and 2 bases at J, with 17 bases between. The CDR3 contains 17 residues. The CDR3 loop is CASSQDLGRGVAYEQYF. CDR3 DNA sequence: TGTGCCAGCAGCCAAGATTTGGGAAGGGGAGTAGCCTACGAGCAGTACTTC.

The gene calls are TRBV6-2 or TRBV6-3 and TRBJ2-5; D might be TRBD2 (6 bases). V lost 0 bases, J lost 11 bases, and 22 bases lay in between. The germline gives CDR1 MNHEY, CDR2 SVGEGT. This CDR3 comprises 16 residues. CDR3 sequence reads: CASSYSLMGGGGEQYF. CDR3 sequence (DNA): TGTGCCAGCAGTTACTCGCTGATGGGCGGAGGAGGGGAGCAGTACTTC.

This rearrangement joins TRBV3-1 to TRBJ1-1; no clear D gene. The length of the CDR3 is 14 residues. V gave up 3 bases and J gave up 1 base, with 9 bases separating them. Looked up from germline, CDR1 is LGHDT and CDR2 is YNNKEL (reference sequence). CDR3 in amino acids: CASSHLDGNTEAFF. DNA of the CDR3: TGTGCCAGCAGCCATCTCGACGGGAACACTGAAGCTTTCTTT.

The rearrangement joins TRBV11-2 to TRBJ2-5; D possibly matches TRBD1 or TRBD2 (5 bases each). Germline values: CDR1 SGHAT, CDR2 FQNNGV. V shed 10 bases and J shed 11 bases, with 17 bases lying between them. This CDR3 region has 11 residues. The chain's CDR3 is CATGFRGEQYF. The CDR3 nucleotides are TGTGCCACCGGGTTTAGGGGAGAGCAGTACTTC.

The chain couples TRBV29-1 to TRBJ2-7; no firm D call. The germline gives CDR1 SQVTM, CDR2 ANQGSEA. CDR3 length: 14 amino acids. The V end was cut by 5 bases, the J end by 7 bases, with 21 bases between. This chain's CDR3 is CSVSYSLVPNEQYF. DNA of the CDR3: TGCAGCGTTAGTTACAGTCTGGTTCCCAATGAGCAGTACTTC.

This clonotype appeared a few times. The rearrangement uses TRBV29-1 and TRBJ2-1; 10 bases match TRBD2. This CDR3 region has 12 residues. Germline V CDR1 and CDR2: SQVTM, ANQGSEA. The V gene end was trimmed by 8 bases and the J gene end by 5 bases; junction bases not matched to a gene: 3. CDR3 in amino acids: CSSGLADNEQFF. The CDR3 nucleotides are TGCAGCTCAGGACTAGCGGACAATGAGCAGTTCTTC.

This clonotype was seen more than once but under ten times. The V gene is TRBV7-2, the J gene TRBJ2-5, with D possibly TRBD2 on 7 matching bases. Trimming took 5 bases from V and 5 from J, leaving 18 bases between them. Germline assignment: CDR1 SGHTA and CDR2 FQGNSA. This CDR3 has 15 amino acids. The CDR3 is CASSPPLGGRETQYF. The CDR3 DNA reads TGTGCCAGCAGCCCCCCTCTGGGGGGGCGGGAGACCCAGTACTTC. The entire variable domain, with the rest obtained from reference TRBV7-2 and TRBJ2-5, is as follows: GAGVSQSPSNKVTEKGKDVELRCDPISGHTALYWYRQSLGQGLEFLIYFQGNSAPDKSGLPSDRFSAERTGGSVSTLTIQRTQQEDSAVYLCASSPPLGGRETQYFGPGTRLLVL.

CDR3 sequence (DNA): TGCAGTGCTAGTATCGCGGGCCTCACAGATACGCAGTATTTT. Protein product: CSASIAGLTDTQYF. V is TRBV20-1 and J is TRBJ2-3, with D possibly matching TRBD2 (5 bases). Trimming left V 3 bases short and J 2 bases short, with 12 bases between. The germline V gene has CDR1 DFQATT and CDR2 SNEGSKA (reference sequence). The CDR3 totals 14 residues.

In its sample, this clonotype was seen many times. The V and J genes are TRBV4-2 and TRBJ2-2; TRBD1 matches at 7 bases. The junction had 5 bases not matched to a gene; V was cut back by 4 bases and J by 0 bases. CDR1 and CDR2 (germline): LGHNA, YNFKEQ. This CDR3 region has 16 residues. The CDR3: CASSPWDSANTGELFF. The CDR3 DNA reads as TGTGCCAGCAGCCCGTGGGACAGCGCGAACACCGGGGAGCTGTTTTTT.